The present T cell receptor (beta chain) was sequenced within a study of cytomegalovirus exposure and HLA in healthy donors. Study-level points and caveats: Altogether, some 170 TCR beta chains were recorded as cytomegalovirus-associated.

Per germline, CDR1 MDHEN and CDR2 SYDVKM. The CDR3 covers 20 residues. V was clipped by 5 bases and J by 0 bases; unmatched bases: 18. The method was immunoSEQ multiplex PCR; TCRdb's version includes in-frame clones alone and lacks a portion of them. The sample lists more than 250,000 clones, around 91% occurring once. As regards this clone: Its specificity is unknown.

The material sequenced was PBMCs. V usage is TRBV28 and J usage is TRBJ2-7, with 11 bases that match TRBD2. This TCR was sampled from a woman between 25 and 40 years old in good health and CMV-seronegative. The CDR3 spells CASSQGPGLAVPGVSYEQYF. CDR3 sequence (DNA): TGTGCCAGCAGTCAAGGTCCGGGACTAGCGGTCCCGGGGGTCTCCTACGAGCAGTACTTC.